Below are 29 T cell receptor beta chains sequenced from a single sample in a study of shared clonotypes between healthy human individuals. Produced via immunoSEQ multiplex PCR; TCRdb's table is partial and in-frame only. Of just under 350,000 clones listed, less than 75% are singletons. Material for sequencing was memory CD4+ T cells sorted from blood. Subset of the sample: CD45RA-negative fraction. The receptors come from a man in his thirties or forties in good health.

This chain connects TRBV6-1 to TRBJ1-1, with 7 bases that match TRBD1. Germline CDR1 reads MNHNS; CDR2 reads SASEGT. J lost 1 base, V lost 3 bases, and 5 bases had no gene match. The CDR3 runs 15 residues. The CDR3 DNA sequence: TGTGCCAGCAGTGACCAGGGGGAGGCGAACACTGAAGCTTTCTTT. Its protein is CASSDQGEANTEAFF.

Only one count was recorded for this clone. This chain links TRBV4-1 with TRBJ2-7, with TRBD1 identical over 11 bases. V gave up 0 bases and J gave up 2 bases; unmatched junction bases: 3. The CDR3 spans 16 residues. Germline V gives CDR1 MGHRA, CDR2 YSYEKL. The CDR3 DNA follows: TGCGCCAGCAGCCAAGATGTGGGACAGGGGGCCTACGAGCAGTACTTC. It codes for CASSQDVGQGAYEQYF.

Comment on this clone: The junction shows a germline mismatch at one end, possibly a read error. V and J are TRBV5-1 and TRBJ1-2; possible D gene TRBD1, 6 bases. Per germline, CDR1 SGHRS and CDR2 YFSETQ. The length of the CDR3 is 14 residues. The CDR3 nucleotides read TGCGCCAGCAGCTTGGGACAGGAGAACTCTGGCTACACCTTC. Protein sequence: CASSLGQENSGYTF.

V usage is TRBV6-1 and J usage is TRBJ2-5; maybe TRBD2 (5 bases). The germline V gene has CDR1 MNHNS and CDR2 SASEGT. Trimming took 8 bases from V and 4 from J, leaving 11 bases between them. The CDR3 contains 12 residues. The CDR3 spells CASWLAGETQYF. CDR3 nucleotide sequence: TGTGCCAGCTGGCTAGCTGGAGAGACCCAGTACTTC.

To note about this clone: A junction boundary mismatches the germline segment, possibly from a read error. The V call is TRBV6-1, the J call TRBJ1-2; TRBD1 matches 7 bases. Germline values: CDR1 MNHNS, CDR2 SASEGT. The CDR3 extends over 8 amino acids. Here the CDR3 reads CATTGVNF. For the CDR3, the DNA is TGTGCCACAACAGGGGTCAACTTC.

The rearrangement links TRBV29-1 to TRBJ2-1; no clear D gene. V dropped 2 bases and J dropped 4 bases, with 9 bases sitting between them. Germline CDR1 SQVTM, CDR2 ANQGSEA. The CDR3 spans 13 residues. The CDR3 spells CSVERPTYNEQFF. DNA of the CDR3: TGCAGCGTTGAAAGGCCTACTTACAATGAGCAGTTCTTC.

This clone was observed a single time. Given a far larger clone just one base away, this is likely a sequencing read error. CDR3 sequence (DNA): TGTGCCACGATTCGGACTAGCGGGTCTTACGAGCAGTACTTC. It is translated as CATIRTSGSYEQYF. The V call is TRBV6-1, the J call TRBJ2-7; 11 bases align to TRBD2. V shed 10 bases, J shed 4 bases, and the junction held 9 bases outside the gene matches. The CDR3 runs to 14 residues. Germline values: CDR1 MNHNS, CDR2 SASEGT.

The chain has TRBV2 and TRBJ2-5, with 11 bases lining up with TRBD1. CDR3 length equals 20 residues. CDR1 and CDR2 (germline): SNHLY, FYNNEI. With V trimmed by 4 bases and J by 4 bases, 20 bases remained unmatched. The CDR3 nucleotides read TGTGCCAGCAGTGCCTTTTGGACAGGGGGCAAGTACCGGCCTCGAGAGACCCAGTACTTC. Translated, it gives CASSAFWTGGKYRPRETQYF.

The V gene is TRBV4-3, the J gene TRBJ2-7; TRBD1 is a possible D gene (6 bases). CDR1 LGHNA and CDR2 YSLEER come from the germline V gene. The CDR3 spans 14 residues. Trimming took 0 bases from V and 4 from J, leaving 10 bases between them. CDR3 DNA: TGCGCCAGCAGCCAAGAGAGGACAGATTACGAGCAGTACTTC. Residues: CASSQERTDYEQYF.

This chain joins TRBV12-5 and TRBJ2-3; TRBD2 agrees at 12 bases. The V gene end was trimmed by 7 bases and the J gene end by 0 bases; junction bases not matched to a gene: 11. In germline, CDR1 is LGHNT, CDR2 FRNRAP. This CDR3 region has 18 residues. This chain's CDR3 is CASARSTSGSRSTDTQYF. In DNA form, the CDR3 reads TGTGCTAGTGCGAGGTCGACTAGCGGGAGCAGGAGCACAGATACGCAGTATTTT. The variable domain in full, with the rest retrieved from reference TRBV12-5 and TRBJ2-3, is DARVTQTPRHKVTEMGQEVTMRCQPILGHNTVFWYRQTMMQGLELLAYFRNRAPLDDSGMPKDRFSAEMPDATLATLKIQPSEPRDSAVYFCASARSTSGSRSTDTQYFGPGTRLTVL.

The CDR3 is CASSQAHQGKGLSSGLSYEQYF. The CDR3 nucleotides read TGTGCCAGCAGCCAAGCCCACCAGGGGAAGGGATTAAGTAGCGGACTCTCCTACGAGCAGTACTTC. The rearrangement uses TRBV4-2 and TRBJ2-7; perhaps D is TRBD1 or TRBD2 (6 bases each). The CDR3 contains 22 residues. CDR1 LGHNA and CDR2 YNFKEQ come from the germline V gene. The V end lost 1 base, the J end lost 0 bases, and 31 bases lay between the germline ends.

This chain's CDR3 is CSVVPNREAFF. The CDR3 region has the DNA TGCAGCGTTGTGCCTAACCGGGAAGCTTTCTTT. The gene calls are TRBV29-1 and TRBJ1-1; D call uncertain. This CDR3 is 11 amino acids long. Germline V gives CDR1 SQVTM, CDR2 ANQGSEA. Trimming removed 4 bases at V and 8 bases at J, with 11 bases between.

In its sample, this clone was seen a few times. A read error is possible here, since a much larger clone lies one base away. The chain employs TRBV11-2 and TRBJ2-3; TRBD1 matches 10 bases. Per germline, CDR1 SGHAT and CDR2 FQNNGV. The CDR3 is 19 residues long. Trimming at V came to 6 bases and at J to 4 bases, leaving 19 bases not matched to a gene. CDR3 nucleotides: TGTGCCAGCAGAGGAAGGGGGCACGTCCGACAGGGGGCCGCAGATACGCAGTATTTT. The encoded protein is CASRGRGHVRQGAADTQYF.

The V gene is TRBV2, the J gene TRBJ1-2, with unresolved D. CDR3 length: 15 amino acids. Germline values: CDR1 SNHLY, CDR2 FYNNEI. Trimming shortened V by 3 bases and J by 5 bases, and 16 bases separated the two germline ends. The CDR3 is CASSDLRQAAYGYTF. The CDR3 DNA reads TGTGCCAGCAGTGATCTTAGGCAGGCGGCTTATGGCTACACCTTC.

This clone was detected many times. The genes are TRBV10-3 and TRBJ1-2; D ambiguous. V lost 3 bases to trimming and J lost 5 bases, with 16 bases between them. The CDR3 length is 15 residues. The germline V gene encodes CDR1 ENHRY and CDR2 SYGVKD. The CDR3 is CAISEGVRSSYGYTF. The DNA for the CDR3 is TGTGCCATCAGTGAAGGAGTGAGATCCTCATATGGCTACACCTTC.

This clone was counted between two and nine times. The chain employs TRBV19 and TRBJ1-2; D is possibly TRBD1 (6 bases). Between the trimmed V and J ends, which lost 4 bases and 4 bases, there was a span of 13 bases. CDR1 is LNHDA and CDR2 is SQIVND in the germline V gene (reference sequence). This CDR3 has 14 residues. The CDR3 sequence: CASSTKTGSYGYTF. The CDR3 DNA sequence: TGTGCCAGTAGTACGAAAACAGGGAGCTATGGCTACACCTTC.

The V call is TRBV7-9, the J call TRBJ1-1; D remains unclear. V shed 1 base and J shed 2 bases, with 11 bases lying between them. The germline V gene has CDR1 SEHNR and CDR2 FQNEAQ (reference sequence). This CDR3 region has 15 residues. This CDR3 reads CASSLVAGFNTEAFF. The DNA of the CDR3 is TGTGCCAGCAGCTTAGTCGCAGGATTTAACACTGAAGCTTTCTTT.

The rearrangement uses TRBV5-4 and TRBJ2-5; D is ambiguous. Trimming removed 4 bases at V and 2 bases at J, with 12 bases between. CDR1 is SGHNT and CDR2 is YYREEE in the germline V gene (reference sequence). CDR3 length: 14 amino acids. The CDR3 sequence is CASSPQAVQETQYF. As DNA, the CDR3 is TGTGCCAGCAGCCCCCAGGCAGTACAAGAGACCCAGTACTTC.

The V call is TRBV27, the J call TRBJ2-5, with TRBD2 matching over 9 bases. V gave up 11 bases and J gave up 5 bases; unmatched junction bases: 12. Germline-derived CDR1 and CDR2 are MNHEY and SMNVEV (reference sequence). This CDR3 region has 14 residues. The CDR3 is CASRGLAIGETQYF. CDR3 sequence (DNA): TGTGCCTCACGTGGACTAGCGATAGGGGAGACCCAGTACTTC.

This chain uses TRBV27 with TRBJ2-7, with D uncertain. V lost 3 bases, J lost 2 bases, and 11 bases lay in between. The CDR3 consists of 14 residues. The V gene's germline CDR1 is MNHEY and CDR2 SMNVEV (reference sequence). CDR3 sequence: CASSFFARPYEQYF. The CDR3 coding sequence is TGTGCCAGCAGTTTTTTCGCCCGGCCCTACGAGCAGTACTTC.

This clone was detected only once. DNA of the CDR3: TGTGCCAGCAGCTTAGGAACGGACAGGTGGGGGAACAATGAGCAGTTCTTC. Its translation is CASSLGTDRWGNNEQFF. The rearrangement links TRBV11-2 to TRBJ2-1; 7 nucleotides match TRBD1. V shed 1 base, J shed 5 bases, and the junction held 11 bases outside the gene matches. Germline lookup yields CDR1 SGHAT and CDR2 FQNNGV. There are 17 residues in the CDR3. The full variable domain, in which reference TRBV11-2 and TRBJ2-1 provide the parts outside the CDR3, is EAGVAQSPRYKIIEKRQSVAFWCNPISGHATLYWYQQILGQGPKLLIQFQNNGVVDDSQLPKDRFSAERLKGVDSTLKIQPAKLEDSAVYLCASSLGTDRWGNNEQFFGPGTRLTVL.

The V call is TRBV5-1, the J call TRBJ2-5, with 9 bases aligning to TRBD2. V lost 0 bases to trimming and J lost 4 bases; unmatched junction nucleotides: 7. CDR3 size: 16 residues. CDR1 is SGHRS and CDR2 is YFSETQ in the germline V gene. CDR3 in amino acids: CASSLAAGGPGETQYF. The CDR3 nucleotides are TGCGCCAGCAGCTTGGCGGCGGGAGGGCCCGGAGAGACCCAGTACTTC.

This clone was seen at least ten times. The gene calls are TRBV9 and TRBJ1-1; possible D gene TRBD1, 5 bases. The CDR3 has 14 residues. Trimming pared 3 bases from V and 5 bases from J, leaving 14 bases between. Germline CDR1 and CDR2: SGDLS and YYNGEE. CDR3 sequence (DNA): TGTGCCAGCAGCGCCTCAGGGTTAGCGACTGAAGCTTTCTTT. Translating gives CASSASGLATEAFF.

V usage is TRBV5-1 and J usage is TRBJ1-3; weak D call: TRBD1 (6 bases). The V end was cut by 4 bases, the J end by 0 bases, with 11 bases between. CDR3 size: 15 residues. Germline V gene sequence: CDR1 SGHRS, CDR2 YFSETQ. DNA for the CDR3: TGCGCCAGCAGCCCCGGACAGATCTCTGGAAACACCATATATTTT. Protein: CASSPGQISGNTIYF.

The chain couples TRBV13 to TRBJ2-1; TRBD2 agrees at 12 bases. The CDR3 extends over 19 amino acids. V was clipped by 2 bases and J by 5 bases; unmatched bases: 13. CDR1 is PRHDT and CDR2 is FYEKMQ in the germline V gene (reference sequence). The CDR3 DNA follows: TGTGCCAGCAGCTTAAATCCCGGACTAGCGGGACATGGCGACAATGAGCAGTTCTTC. Translating it yields CASSLNPGLAGHGDNEQFF.

This chain joins TRBV7-2 and TRBJ1-5, with D perhaps TRBD1 (5 bases). The CDR3 covers 17 residues. The V gene lost 8 bases and the J gene lost 1 base, with 21 bases spanning the gap. Looked up from germline, CDR1 is SGHTA and CDR2 is FQGNSA. In DNA, the CDR3 is TGTGCCAGCCTATCGAGGGCGCCCAGGGAGAGCAATCAGCCCCAGCATTTT. Protein: CASLSRAPRESNQPQHF.

The chain employs TRBV30 and TRBJ2-7, with D perhaps matching TRBD1 (6 bases). Germline V gene data show CDR1 as GTSNPN and CDR2 as SVGIG (reference sequence). The CDR3 consists of 14 residues. V was pared by 2 bases and J by 4 bases, with 15 bases between. For the CDR3, the DNA is TGTGCCTGGAGTCCGCCAGGGGAAAGGTACGAGCAGTACTTC. Its translation is CAWSPPGERYEQYF.

The CDR3: CASSLGRKETQYF. CDR3 bases: TGTGCCAGCAGCTTGGGGCGGAAAGAGACCCAGTACTTC. The rearrangement joins TRBV7-8 to TRBJ2-5, with a weak D call TRBD1 (5 bases). V gave up 3 bases and J gave up 3 bases, with 8 bases separating them. In germline, CDR1 is SGHVS, CDR2 FQNEAQ. The CDR3 covers 13 residues. Based on the CDR3 plus reference TRBV7-8 and TRBJ2-5, the full variable domain is GAGVSQSPRYKVAKRGQDVALRCDPISGHVSLFWYQQALGQGPEFLTYFQNEAQLDKSGLPSDRFFAERPEGSVSTLKIQRTQQEDSAVYLCASSLGRKETQYFGPGTRLLVL.

The genes are TRBV6-5 and TRBJ2-1; D remains unclear. CDR1 MNHEY and CDR2 SVGAGI come from the germline V gene. Between the trimmed V and J ends, which lost 10 bases and 9 bases, there was a span of 25 bases. This CDR3 comprises 15 residues. The DNA for the CDR3 is TGTGCCACTATAGGTCTCAGAAGTCTACAAAGTGAGCAGTTCTTC. Translation: CATIGLRSLQSEQFF.